Listed here are 6 T cell receptor beta chains from one sample, sequenced in a study of shared clonotypes between healthy human individuals. The method was immunoSEQ multiplex PCR; TCRdb's version includes in-frame clones alone and lacks a portion of them. The sample records 2,500,000 or so clones, about 90% being singletons. Input material: naive CD4+ T cells from PBMCs. Subset noted: CD45RA+ positively selected. These TCRs come from a man in his late teens or twenties in good health. Some clones in this sample may be carry-over from other donors' samples.

The chain has TRBV15 and TRBJ2-7; 10 bases align to TRBD2. Losses at the gene ends were 0 bases for V and 4 bases for J; bases not matched to a gene: 6. The CDR3 is 16 amino acids. CDR1 LNHNV and CDR2 YYDKDF come from the germline V gene (reference sequence). CDR3 amino acids: CATSRDKASGSYEQYF. The CDR3 DNA follows: TGTGCCACCAGCAGAGATAAGGCTAGCGGGAGTTACGAGCAGTACTTC.

This CDR3 reads CASSVEGVGGNTIYF. In DNA form, the CDR3 reads TGTGCCAGCAGCGTAGAGGGAGTAGGGGGAAACACCATATATTTT. The V call is TRBV9, the J call TRBJ1-3, with no clear D. This CDR3 contains 15 residues. Germline V CDR1 and CDR2: SGDLS, YYNGEE. V was clipped by 0 bases and J by 4 bases, with 11 bases between them.

V is TRBV29-1 and J is TRBJ1-2, with a tentative D call TRBD1 (6 bases). The CDR3 covers 11 residues. The germline CDR1 and CDR2 sequences are SQVTM and ANQGSEA. The V gene lost 7 bases and the J gene lost 2 bases, with 8 bases spanning the gap. CDR3 in amino acids: CSDTGNYGYTF. The CDR3 bases are TGCAGCGACACAGGGAACTATGGCTACACCTTC.

The rearrangement joins TRBV11-2 to TRBJ2-1, with D uncertain. CDR3 length equals 15 residues. The V gene lost 1 base and the J gene lost 3 bases, with 10 bases spanning the gap. Germline CDR1 SGHAT, CDR2 FQNNGV. CDR3 amino acids: CASSLGAALYNEQFF. CDR3 nucleotides: TGTGCCAGCAGCTTAGGGGCAGCACTCTACAATGAGCAGTTCTTC.

The chain couples TRBV7-6 to TRBJ2-7; TRBD1 matches 7 bases. This CDR3 is 15 amino acids long. Trimming cost V 5 bases and J 2 bases; bases outside gene matches: 9. Germline values: CDR1 SGHVS, CDR2 FNYEAQ. The CDR3 spells CASSRRQGGAYEQYF. CDR3 nucleotides: TGTGCCAGCAGCCGGCGACAGGGTGGAGCCTACGAGCAGTACTTC.

This clone turned up a few times. The genes are TRBV7-9 and TRBJ1-5; D may be TRBD1 (6 bases). This CDR3 has 14 residues. Germline loops: CDR1 SEHNR, CDR2 FQNEAQ (reference sequence). Trimming removed 1 base at V and 6 bases at J, with 10 bases between. DNA of the CDR3: TGTGCCAGCAGCTTAGAAGGGGGACGTCAGCCCCAGCATTTT. It codes for CASSLEGGRQPQHF.